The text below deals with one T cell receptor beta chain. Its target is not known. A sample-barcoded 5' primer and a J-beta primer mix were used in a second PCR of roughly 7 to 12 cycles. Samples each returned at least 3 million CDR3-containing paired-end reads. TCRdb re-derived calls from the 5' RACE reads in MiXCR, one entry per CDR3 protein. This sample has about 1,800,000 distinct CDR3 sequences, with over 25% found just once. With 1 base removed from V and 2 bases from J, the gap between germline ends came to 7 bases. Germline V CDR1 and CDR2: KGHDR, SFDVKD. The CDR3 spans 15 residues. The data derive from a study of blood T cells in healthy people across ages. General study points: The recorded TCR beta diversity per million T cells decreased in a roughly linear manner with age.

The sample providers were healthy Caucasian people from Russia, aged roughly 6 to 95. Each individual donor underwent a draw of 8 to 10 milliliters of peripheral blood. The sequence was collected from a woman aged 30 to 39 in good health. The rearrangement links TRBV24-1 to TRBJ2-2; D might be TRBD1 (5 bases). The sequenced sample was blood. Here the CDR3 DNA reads TGTGCCACCAGTGATTTCACAGGAAACACCGGGGAGCTGTTTTTT. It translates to CATSDFTGNTGELFF.